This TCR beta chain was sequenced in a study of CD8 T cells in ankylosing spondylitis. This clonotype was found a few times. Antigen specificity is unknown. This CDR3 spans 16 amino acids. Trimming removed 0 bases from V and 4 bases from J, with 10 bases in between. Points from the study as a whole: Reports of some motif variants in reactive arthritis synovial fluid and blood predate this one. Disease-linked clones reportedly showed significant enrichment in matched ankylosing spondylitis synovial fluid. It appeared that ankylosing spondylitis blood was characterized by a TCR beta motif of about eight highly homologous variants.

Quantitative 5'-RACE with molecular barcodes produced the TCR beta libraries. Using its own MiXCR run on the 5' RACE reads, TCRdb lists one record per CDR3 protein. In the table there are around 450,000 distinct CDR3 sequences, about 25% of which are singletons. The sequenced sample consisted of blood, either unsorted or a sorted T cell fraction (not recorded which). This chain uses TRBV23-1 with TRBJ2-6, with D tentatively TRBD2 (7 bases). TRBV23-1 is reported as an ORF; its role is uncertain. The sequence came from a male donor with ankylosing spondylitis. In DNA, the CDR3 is TGCGCCAGCAGTCAATCGGCGGGGGCCGGGGCCAACGTCCTGACTTTC. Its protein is CASSQSAGAGANVLTF.